This record covers a single TCR beta chain. Germline V lookup: CDR1 MNHNS, CDR2 SASEGT. Trimming pared 4 bases from V and 8 bases from J, leaving 17 bases between. This CDR3 is built from 15 residues. Produced via immunoSEQ multiplex PCR; TCRdb's table is partial and in-frame only. The sample contains some 60,000 clones, around nine tenths of which appear only once. This entry is derived from a study of technical replicates of blood from a handful of donors. Input material: PBMCs. The V call is TRBV6-1, the J call TRBJ2-2; no firm D call. The clonotype comes from a human donor in good health. Some clones in this sample may be carry-over from other donors' samples. CDR3 residues: CASSVLPGSTGELFF. The CDR3 DNA sequence: TGTGCCAGCAGTGTCTTACCCGGGTCAACAGGGGAGCTGTTTTTT.